This entry lists 23 T cell receptor beta chains sequenced from one sample in a study of CD8 T cells in Susac syndrome. Reverse transcription of roughly 0.45 to 1 ug RNA was carried out with random hexamers. TCRdb recomputed calls from the immunoSEQ multiplex PCR reads with MiXCR, one row per CDR3 protein. The data show tens of thousands of distinct CDR3 sequences, 95% seen once. Sequenced sample: CD8+ T cells from PBMCs. The receptor set was obtained from a human donor with Susac syndrome.

V is TRBV4-1 and J is TRBJ2-1, with 12 bases lining up with TRBD1. Germline V gene lookup returns CDR1 MGHRA and CDR2 YSYEKL. After removal of 3 bases from V and 8 bases from J, the junction contained 5 bases not matched to a gene. The CDR3 runs to 15 residues. CDR3 sequence: CASSHPGTGGDEQFF. The CDR3 DNA follows: TGCGCCAGCAGCCATCCCGGGACAGGGGGCGATGAGCAGTTCTTC.

In DNA, the CDR3 is TGTGCCAGCAGCGGGGGGGCGGGCAATGAGCAGTTCTTC. Translated: CASSGGAGNEQFF. This chain joins TRBV9 and TRBJ2-1; D tentatively reads TRBD1 or TRBD2 (6 bases each). Germline V CDR1 and CDR2: SGDLS, YYNGEE. The CDR3 is made up of 13 amino acids. The V gene lost 3 bases and the J gene lost 6 bases, with 10 bases spanning the gap.

This chain connects TRBV19 to TRBJ1-1, with 7 positions matching TRBD1. Germline values: CDR1 LNHDA, CDR2 SQIVND (reference sequence). J gave up 4 bases and V 6 bases, and 2 bases lay outside the gene matches. This CDR3 region has 12 residues. The CDR3 region has the DNA TGTGCCAGTAGCGGGACAGTCACTGAAGCTTTCTTT. It codes for CASSGTVTEAFF.

This sequence joins TRBV27 and TRBJ2-3; 9 positions agree with TRBD2. Per the germline V gene, CDR1 is MNHEY and CDR2 is SMNVEV (reference sequence). J was trimmed by 4 bases and V by 5 bases; bases with no gene match: 4. The CDR3 totals 14 residues. The chain's CDR3 is CASSPGLAPDTQYF. As DNA, the CDR3 is TGTGCCAGCAGTCCGGGACTAGCCCCAGATACGCAGTATTTT.

The genes are TRBV29-1 and TRBJ1-1; tentative D call: TRBD1 (5 bases). Per germline, CDR1 SQVTM and CDR2 ANQGSEA. This CDR3 has 12 residues. Between the trimmed V and J ends, which lost 4 bases and 5 bases, there was a span of 11 bases. CDR3 sequence reads: CSVVGGGTEAFF. In nucleotides, the CDR3 is TGCAGCGTTGTGGGGGGTGGAACTGAAGCTTTCTTT.

The J gene is TRBJ2-2, the V gene TRBV30, with D uncertain. Per the germline V gene, CDR1 is GTSNPN and CDR2 is SVGIG (reference sequence). The length of the CDR3 is 14 residues. V lost 1 base and J 0 bases, leaving 6 bases between the germline ends. The CDR3 bases are TGTGCCTGGAGTGGTATTTCGAACACCGGGGAGCTGTTTTTT. This sequence encodes CAWSGISNTGELFF.

The rearrangement uses TRBV5-6 and TRBJ1-2; tentative D call: TRBD1 (6 bases). The V end lost 2 bases, the J end lost 5 bases, and 13 bases lay between the germline ends. CDR1 and CDR2 (germline): SGHDT, YYEEEE. This CDR3 has 14 amino acids. This CDR3 reads CASSFGGAGYGYTF. As DNA, the CDR3 is TGTGCCAGCAGCTTCGGGGGCGCAGGTTATGGCTACACCTTC.

The rearrangement links TRBV7-8 to TRBJ2-1; 7 positions agree with TRBD2. The CDR3 has 19 amino acids. The germline CDR1 and CDR2 sequences are SGHVS and FQNEAQ. J lost 4 bases, V lost 2 bases, and 17 bases had no gene match. For the CDR3, the DNA is TGTGCCAGCAGCTTATATTCGGGGGGTTTCGAGCGGGTATACAATGAGCAGTTCTTC. Amino acid sequence: CASSLYSGGFERVYNEQFF.

The chain employs TRBV20-1 and TRBJ2-7; D is uncertain. This CDR3 is built from 11 residues. Germline V gives CDR1 DFQATT, CDR2 SNEGSKA (reference sequence). Trimming shortened V by 6 bases and J by 3 bases, and 9 bases separated the two germline ends. This CDR3 reads CSAPFSYEQYF. The CDR3 DNA follows: TGCAGTGCCCCGTTCAGCTACGAGCAGTACTTC.

V and J are TRBV4-1 and TRBJ2-2; D not resolved. CDR3 length: 15 residues. The V gene lost 4 bases and the J gene lost 4 bases, with 13 bases spanning the gap. Per germline, CDR1 MGHRA and CDR2 YSYEKL. For the CDR3, the DNA is TGCGCCAGCAGCCTCACGTCGTCGGTCACCGGGGAGCTGTTTTTT. Translated, it gives CASSLTSSVTGELFF.

The V call is TRBV2, the J call TRBJ1-1; D not certain. Deletions cut 1 base from V and 6 bases from J, with 6 bases between. Germline CDR1 is SNHLY and CDR2 is FYNNEI. There are 12 residues in the CDR3. The CDR3 bases are TGTGCCAGCAGTGAAGAACAGTCTGAAGCTTTCTTT. As protein: CASSEEQSEAFF. The entire variable domain, with the rest obtained from reference TRBV2 and TRBJ1-1, is as follows: EPEVTQTPSHQVTQMGQEVILRCVPISNHLYFYWYRQILGQKVEFLVSFYNNEISEKSEIFDDQFSVERPDGSNFTLKIRSTKLEDSAMYFCASSEEQSEAFFGQGTRLTVV.

The chain has TRBV19 and TRBJ1-5; the match to TRBD1 covers 9 bases. Germline V gene lookup returns CDR1 LNHDA and CDR2 SQIVND (reference sequence). The CDR3 is 14 residues long. J lost 3 bases, V lost 7 bases, and 4 bases had no gene match. In nucleotides, the CDR3 is TGTGCCAGTATGACACAGGGGGCCAATCAGCCCCAGCATTTT. This codes for CASMTQGANQPQHF. Drawing the rest from reference TRBV19 and TRBJ1-5, the complete variable domain is DGGITQSPKYLFRKEGQNVTLSCEQNLNHDAMYWYRQDPGQGLRLIYYSQIVNDFQKGDIAEGYSVSREKKESFPLTVTSAQKNPTAFYLCASMTQGANQPQHFGDGTRLSIL.

The chain couples TRBV29-1 to TRBJ1-1; 7 bases are a match to TRBD1. The V gene's germline CDR1 is SQVTM and CDR2 ANQGSEA. Germline trimming cut 4 bases from V and 5 bases from J; bases unmatched to any gene: 4. CDR3 size: 12 residues. CDR3 DNA: TGCAGCGTTGGACAGGGTGTGACTGAAGCTTTCTTT. Its protein is CSVGQGVTEAFF.

The genes are TRBV20-1 and TRBJ1-5; D perhaps matches TRBD1 (6 bases). This CDR3 is built from 14 residues. The germline gives CDR1 DFQATT, CDR2 SNEGSKA (reference sequence). Trimming left V 5 bases short and J 1 base short, with 12 bases between. The CDR3 spells CSAEGGSSNQPQHF. The CDR3 nucleotides are TGCAGTGCTGAGGGGGGATCCAGCAATCAGCCCCAGCATTTT.

The chain links TRBV7-2 to TRBJ2-3, with 8 bases lining up with TRBD2. The CDR3 consists of 16 residues. Germline trimming cut 3 bases from V and 2 bases from J; bases unmatched to any gene: 7. The germline V gene encodes CDR1 SGHTA and CDR2 FQGNSA. The CDR3 coding sequence is TGTGCCAGCAGCTTCCTAAGCGGGAGTGTCACAGATACGCAGTATTTT. Protein product: CASSFLSGSVTDTQYF.

This chain joins TRBV4-2 and TRBJ2-1; D might be TRBD2 (5 bases). Germline CDR1 is LGHNA and CDR2 is YNFKEQ. The CDR3 is 14 amino acids. V lost 5 bases and J lost 8, with 16 bases in between. The CDR3 is CASSEHILDYEQFF. CDR3 DNA: TGTGCCAGCAGCGAGCACATCTTGGACTATGAGCAGTTCTTC.

The chain carries TRBV27 and TRBJ1-1; D call uncertain. V lost 5 bases and J lost 4, with 11 bases in between. Germline values: CDR1 MNHEY, CDR2 SMNVEV (reference sequence). The CDR3 consists of 13 residues. The CDR3 spells CASSTEVSTEAFF. The CDR3 DNA is TGTGCCAGCAGTACTGAGGTTAGCACTGAAGCTTTCTTT.

The rearrangement links TRBV19 to TRBJ2-1; tentative D call: TRBD2 (5 bases). V gave up 9 bases and J gave up 8 bases, with 14 bases separating them. The germline CDR1 and CDR2 sequences are LNHDA and SQIVND (reference sequence). The CDR3 is made up of 12 amino acids. The CDR3 loop is CARKGSEDEQFF. The CDR3 DNA follows: TGTGCCAGAAAGGGCTCGGAGGATGAGCAGTTCTTC. The complete variable domain, with remaining parts taken from reference TRBV19 and TRBJ2-1, reads DGGITQSPKYLFRKEGQNVTLSCEQNLNHDAMYWYRQDPGQGLRLIYYSQIVNDFQKGDIAEGYSVSREKKESFPLTVTSAQKNPTAFYLCARKGSEDEQFFGPGTRLTVL.

This chain connects TRBV5-6 to TRBJ2-6, with unresolved D. From germline, CDR1 is SGHDT and CDR2 YYEEEE. This CDR3 is built from 14 residues. The V end lost 3 bases, the J end lost 2 bases, and 6 bases lay between the germline ends. The CDR3 reads CASSYITGANVLTF. In DNA, the CDR3 is TGTGCCAGCAGCTATATCACTGGGGCCAACGTCCTGACTTTC.

This chain links TRBV12-3 or TRBV12-4 with TRBJ2-7, with D uncertain. Trimming removed 3 bases at V and 3 bases at J, with 6 bases between. The CDR3 spans 12 residues. CDR3 sequence: CASSLGYYEQYF. As DNA, the CDR3 is TGTGCCAGCAGTTTGGGCTACTACGAGCAGTACTTC.

The V gene is TRBV19, the J gene TRBJ2-7, with D unclear. The CDR3 is made up of 15 amino acids. Germline-derived CDR1 and CDR2 are LNHDA and SQIVND (reference sequence). The ends were cut back, 3 bases at V and 2 bases at J, with 14 bases in the middle. CDR3: CASSMGGDGTYEQYF. The CDR3 DNA reads as TGTGCCAGTAGTATGGGCGGCGATGGCACCTACGAGCAGTACTTC.

The V and J genes are TRBV4-2 and TRBJ2-1, with no clear D. CDR3 length: 14 amino acids. V was clipped by 0 bases and J by 8 bases, with 11 bases between them. Germline-derived CDR1 and CDR2 are LGHNA and YNFKEQ. DNA for the CDR3: TGTGCCAGCAGCCAAGATAGAACTTCGTATGAGCAGTTCTTC. Its translation is CASSQDRTSYEQFF.

The J gene is TRBJ2-7, the V gene TRBV7-2; 13 bases fit TRBD2. The junction had 2 bases not matched to a gene; V was cut back by 4 bases and J by 5 bases. This CDR3 has 14 residues. Germline loops: CDR1 SGHTA, CDR2 FQGNSA. In nucleotides, the CDR3 is TGTGCCAGCAGCTGGACTAGCGGGAGTCACGAGCAGTACTTC. Protein product: CASSWTSGSHEQYF. Supplemented by reference TRBV7-2 and TRBJ2-7, the full variable domain reads GAGVSQSPSNKVTEKGKDVELRCDPISGHTALYWYRQSLGQGLEFLIYFQGNSAPDKSGLPSDRFSAERTGGSVSTLTIQRTQQEDSAVYLCASSWTSGSHEQYFGPGTRLTVT.